This record concerns one T cell receptor (beta chain) sequence. What it recognizes is unknown. This sample stems from a study of cytomegalovirus exposure and HLA in healthy donors. Overall study findings and caveats: Sequences of the TCR beta chain were said to predict the HLA-A and HLA-B alleles of most subjects accurately. DRB1 had the most TCR associations and HLA-C the fewest, a later analysis found, with rates varying by HLA locus. Immune exposure information comprised only CMV serostatus.

Deletions cut 8 bases from V and 2 bases from J, with 9 bases between. The CDR3 is 13 amino acids. Germline CDR1 reads MNHEY; CDR2 reads SMNVEV (reference sequence). Both 60 Vbeta primers and 13 Jbeta primers went into the PCR. The repertoire was sequenced with immunoSEQ multiplex PCR; TCRdb's copy has only in-frame clones and lacks some. The sample has 120,000 to 150,000 clones, 70% to 80% seen once. Input material: PBMCs. V usage is TRBV27 and J usage is TRBJ2-2; weak D call: TRBD1 (5 bases). The clonotype originates from a man aged 35 to 55 in good health and CMV-seropositive. CDR3 region: CASGDSNTGELFF. For the CDR3, the DNA is TGTGCCAGCGGTGACAGCAACACCGGGGAGCTGTTTTTT.